This T cell receptor (beta chain) was recorded in a study of T cell changes during pregnancy in multiple sclerosis (dated by TCRdb to about 2019). About the investigation overall: The study examined how the T cell repertoire changed over the course of pregnancy in women with multiple sclerosis.

For this clone: Its specific antigen is unknown. Base-call qualities are not available, and no considerably larger clone is one nucleotide away.

V is trimmed back by 0 bases and J by 6 bases, and the junction contains 6 bases that no gene match accounts for. CDR1 SGHRS and CDR2 YFSETQ were looked up in the germline V gene. The CDR3 measures 15 amino acids from cysteine to phenylalanine. The CDR3 DNA has 45 bases and is translated from base 1. Library prep was done by the immunoSEQ multiplex PCR assay. TCRdb mirrors the immuneACCESS table, restricted to in-frame sequences. Some clones are absent from its copies; in checked studies, under half trace to an unresolved V gene, and the reason for the others is unknown. The sample contains approximately 94,000 clones, 92% of them found a single time. Together, the top ten hold approximately 2% of the sample.

The starting material was peripheral blood, obtained after pregnancy. This clonotype originated in a female donor with multiple sclerosis, enrolled in a pregnancy study. The rearranged chain carries TRBV5-1 and TRBJ1-2, and TRBD1 aligns with 9 junction nucleotides. The nucleotide sequence reads as follows: TGCGCCAGCAGCTTGGAACAGGGGGCGCCTAATGGCTACACCTTC. Its protein product is CASSLEQGAPNGYTF.